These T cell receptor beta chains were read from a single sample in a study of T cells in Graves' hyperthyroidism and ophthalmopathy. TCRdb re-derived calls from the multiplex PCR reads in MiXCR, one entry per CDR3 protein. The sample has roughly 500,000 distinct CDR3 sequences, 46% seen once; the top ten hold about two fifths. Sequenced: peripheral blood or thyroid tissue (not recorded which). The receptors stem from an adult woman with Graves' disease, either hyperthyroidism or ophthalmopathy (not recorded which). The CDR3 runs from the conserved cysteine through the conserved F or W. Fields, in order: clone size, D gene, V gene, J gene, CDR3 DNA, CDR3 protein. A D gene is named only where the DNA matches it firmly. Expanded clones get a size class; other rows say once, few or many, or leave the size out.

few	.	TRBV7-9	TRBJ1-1	TGTGCCAGCAGCTACGGCGGGGAAGGGAACACTGAAGCTTTCTTT	CASSYGGEGNTEAFF
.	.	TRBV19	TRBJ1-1	TGTGCCAGTCGGCCAGACATGAACACTGAAGCTTTCTTT	CASRPDMNTEAFF
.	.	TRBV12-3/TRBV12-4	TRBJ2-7	TGTGCCAGCAGTTTAACGGCAGGAGGCAGTTTAGCCTACGAGCAGTACTTC	CASSLTAGGSLAYEQYF
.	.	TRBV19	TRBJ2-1	TGTGCCAGTAGTATTGGTCTAGCCAATGAGCAGTTCTTC	CASSIGLANEQFF
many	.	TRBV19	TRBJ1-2	TGTGCCAGCAAACGGGAGACAGGTCCCGCCTATGGCTACACCTTC	CASKRETGPAYGYTF
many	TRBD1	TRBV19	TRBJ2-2	TGTGCCAGTAGTATACTCCTGACAGGGATGACCGGGGAGCTGTTTTTT	CASSILLTGMTGELFF
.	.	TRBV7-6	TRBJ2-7	TGTGCCAGCAGCTTAGCTGACAGCGCCTACGAGCAGTACTTC	CASSLADSAYEQYF
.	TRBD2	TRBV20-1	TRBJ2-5	TGCAGTGCTAGTCCTAGCGGGAGGGGAGAGACCCAGTACTTC	CSASPSGRGETQYF
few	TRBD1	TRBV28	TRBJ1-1	TGTGCCAGCAGTTTATCCTCCGGGCAGGGGGCTGCAGCTTTCTTT	CASSLSSGQGAAAFF
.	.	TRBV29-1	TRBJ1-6	TGCAGCGCTAGTGGTCGGGAAGGTATCCACTTT	CSASGREGIHF
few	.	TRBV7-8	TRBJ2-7	TGTGCCAGCAGCATTTCAGACCGCTCCTACGAGCAGTACTTC	CASSISDRSYEQYF
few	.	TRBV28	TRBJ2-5	TGTGCCAGCAGTTTGGACCAGATCGAGACCCAGTACTTC	CASSLDQIETQYF
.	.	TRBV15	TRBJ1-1	TGTGCCACCAGCGGGGTGGTGACTGAAGCTTTCTTT	CATSGVVTEAFF
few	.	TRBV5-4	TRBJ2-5	TGTGCCAGTTCTCCCCGGGCACACGAAGAGACCCAGTACTTC	CASSPRAHEETQYF
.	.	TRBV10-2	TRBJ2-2	TGCGCCAGCAGTGAGACAGGAAACTTGAACACCGGGGAGCTGTTTTTT	CASSETGNLNTGELFF
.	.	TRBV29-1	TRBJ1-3	TGCAGCGTGAATCAGGGTAGCTCTGGAAACACCATATATTTT	CSVNQGSSGNTIYF
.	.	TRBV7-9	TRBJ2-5	TGTGCCAGCAGCTTAGCGGGCGGCGGGACCCAGTACTTC	CASSLAGGGTQYF
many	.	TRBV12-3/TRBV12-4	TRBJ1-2	TGTGCCAGCAGGCAAGGGGGTACCTATGGCTACACCTTC	CASRQGGTYGYTF
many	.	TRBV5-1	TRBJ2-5	TGCGCCAGCAGCTTGGGGGATCGGCAGACCCAGTACTTC	CASSLGDRQTQYF
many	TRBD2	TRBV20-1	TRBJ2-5	TGCAGTGCGCCGGGACTAGCGGGAGCCCAAGAGACCCAGTACTTC	CSAPGLAGAQETQYF
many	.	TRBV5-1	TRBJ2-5	TGCGCCAGCAGAGGGACGTCCCAAGAGACCCAGTACTTC	CASRGTSQETQYF
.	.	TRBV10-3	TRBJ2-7	TGTGCCATCACCAGATGGGGACGTTCCTACGAGCAGTACTTC	CAITRWGRSYEQYF
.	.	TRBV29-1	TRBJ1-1	TGCAGCGTTGAAAACGCCTTCGGGCAAACTGAAGCTTTCTTT	CSVENAFGQTEAFF
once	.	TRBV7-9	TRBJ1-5	TGTGCCAGCAGCTTAGTGGATGCCAGGGTGAGCAATCAGCCCCAGCATTTT	CASSLVDARVSNQPQHF
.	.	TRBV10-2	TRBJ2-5	TGTGCCAGCAGTCAAGGGATACGAAAGGAGACCCAGTACTTC	CASSQGIRKETQYF
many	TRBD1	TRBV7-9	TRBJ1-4	TGTGCCAGCAGCCCTGGGACAGGGGAAATCGAAAAACTGTTTTTT	CASSPGTGEIEKLFF
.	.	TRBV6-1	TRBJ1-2	TGCGCCAGCAGGGCAGGCCGGAACTATGGCTACACCTTC	CASRAGRNYGYTF
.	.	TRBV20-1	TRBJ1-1	TGCAGTGCTCGCCTGGAGGGGCGCGCTGAAGCTTTCTTT	CSARLEGRAEAFF
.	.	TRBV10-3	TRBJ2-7	TGTGCCATCAGTCCTACCCCTGACAAGGGGGTCGAGCAGTACTTC	CAISPTPDKGVEQYF
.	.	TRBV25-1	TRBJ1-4	TGTGCCAGCAGTTTTAGCAGAAGAGAAAAACTGTTTTTT	CASSFSRREKLFF
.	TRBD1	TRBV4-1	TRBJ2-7	TGCGCCAGCAGCCAACTCGGGACAGGGGACGAGCAGTACTTC	CASSQLGTGDEQYF
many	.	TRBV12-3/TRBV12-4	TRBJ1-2	TGTGCCAGCAGTCCCCCCGCCAGGGACTATGGCTACACCTTC	CASSPPARDYGYTF
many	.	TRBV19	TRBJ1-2	TGTGCCAGTAACAACAGGGCCTATGGCTACACCTTC	CASNNRAYGYTF
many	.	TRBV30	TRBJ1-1	TGTGCCTGGGGCCGAGGAGCTTTCTTT	CAWGRGAFF
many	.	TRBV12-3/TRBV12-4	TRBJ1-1	TGTGCCAGCAGAGGTCACAGAAGTGTGGTCACTGAAGCTTTCTTT	CASRGHRSVVTEAFF
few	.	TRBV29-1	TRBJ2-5	TGCAGCGTTGCCCAGGAGCGAGAGACCCAGTACTTC	CSVAQERETQYF
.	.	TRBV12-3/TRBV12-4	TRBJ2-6	TGTGCCAGCAGTTTTTCTGGGGGTAGCGCTGGGGCCAACGTCCTGACTTTC	CASSFSGGSAGANVLTF
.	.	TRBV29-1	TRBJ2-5	TGCAGCGTTGTAGGAGGGGCGTCCTCGGAGACCCAGTACTTC	CSVVGGASSETQYF
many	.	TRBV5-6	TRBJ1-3	TGTGCCAGCAGGACGAGAGCTGGCTCTGGAAACACCATATATTTT	CASRTRAGSGNTIYF
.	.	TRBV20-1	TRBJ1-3	TGCAGTGCCGCCAATGCGGGGGCGCGGGGAAACACCATATATTTT	CSAANAGARGNTIYF
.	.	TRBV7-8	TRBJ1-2	TGTGCCAGCACCTCGTATGGGAACACCTATGGCTACACCTTC	CASTSYGNTYGYTF
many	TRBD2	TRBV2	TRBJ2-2	TGTGCCAGCGGGACTAGCGGGAACACCGGGGAGCTGTTTTTT	CASGTSGNTGELFF
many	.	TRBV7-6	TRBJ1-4	TGTGCCAGCAGCGACAAACCCGGGCCGAATGAAAAACTGTTTTTT	CASSDKPGPNEKLFF
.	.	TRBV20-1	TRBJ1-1	TGCAGTGCTAGGCTGTCTGGAAACACTGAAGCTTTCTTT	CSARLSGNTEAFF
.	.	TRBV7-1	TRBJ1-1	TGTGCCAGCAGCTCACGGGAGGTACAGATGAACACTGAAGCTTTCTTT	CASSSREVQMNTEAFF
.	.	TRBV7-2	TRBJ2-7	TGTGCCAGCAGACCTGGACACCTTCACGAGCAGTACTTC	CASRPGHLHEQYF
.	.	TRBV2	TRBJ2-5	TGTGCCAGCAGTGAACAGGGACGGCGGTACTTC	CASSEQGRRYF
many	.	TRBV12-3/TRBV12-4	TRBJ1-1	TGTGCCAGCACCCCCGGGGTCCCTAGTGGGAACACTGAAGCTTTCTTT	CASTPGVPSGNTEAFF
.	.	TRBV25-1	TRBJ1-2	TGTGCCAGCAGGGAAGGCGTCGGGCCCCCTTCTAACTATGGCTACACCTTC	CASREGVGPPSNYGYTF
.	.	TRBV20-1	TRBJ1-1	TGCAGTGCTAGCCCGTCAGGGCCATGGGTGAACACTGAAGCTTTCTTT	CSASPSGPWVNTEAFF
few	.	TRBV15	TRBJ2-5	TGTGCCACCAGCAGAGCGTTTGGCGGGGTCCAAGAGACCCAGTACTTC	CATSRAFGGVQETQYF
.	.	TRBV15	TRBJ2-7	TGTGCCATAGTAGGCAGGGAGGAGCAGTACTTC	CAIVGREEQYF
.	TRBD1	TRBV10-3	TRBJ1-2	TGTGCCATACAAGGGGACAGTCTAGTCTATGGCTACACCTTC	CAIQGDSLVYGYTF
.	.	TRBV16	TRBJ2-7	TGTGCCAGCAGCTTAACAGCCGAGTACGAGCAGTACTTC	CASSLTAEYEQYF